This entry concerns a single T cell receptor (beta chain). CDR1 and CDR2 from the germline V gene are SGDLS and YYNGEE. This CDR3 is 15 amino acids long. Trimming left V 1 base short and J 6 bases short, with 13 bases between. The data are from a study of T cells in Graves' hyperthyroidism and ophthalmopathy. Study information: Peripheral blood was obtained at initial diagnosis, preceding any treatment.

Newly diagnosed hyperthyroidism, duration under 2 months, in patients aged 18 to 65. It was RNA transcripts that yielded the amplified TCR beta CDR3 regions. Primed by the HTBI set, a first-round RT-PCR was run on the TCR CDR3. Each CDR3 protein is one row after TCRdb ran MiXCR on the multiplex PCR reads. The table lists roughly 740,000 distinct CDR3 sequences, 16% of them singletons. The V gene is TRBV9, the J gene TRBJ2-2, with D possibly being TRBD1 or TRBD2 (5 bases each). The clonotype comes from a man aged 18 to 35 with Graves' hyperthyroidism. Sequences were obtained from blood. For the CDR3, the DNA is TGTGCCAGCAGCGTAACCGGGGCGGGCGCCGGGGAGCTGTTTTTT. This encodes CASSVTGAGAGELFF.